These 28 T cell receptor beta chains share one sample of origin, sequenced in a study of CXCR3-negative and CXCR3-positive naive CD8 T cells. Through 5' RACE with UMI labels, the TRB cDNA libraries were prepared. TCRdb re-called the 5' RACE reads; every CDR3 protein appears as one record, without DNA. Across about 6,700 distinct CDR3 sequences, the top ten clones capture about 1.9% of the sample. Points from the study as a whole: CXCR3-positive naive cells carried more hydrophobic TRB CDR3s than CXCR3-negative naive cells did.

Their recognized antigens are unknown. Specimen: naive CXCR3+ CD8+ T cells from blood. Subset specified: CD45RO-CCR7+CD27+CD95- naive CD8+ T cells expressing CXCR3 (TNR3+). The source is a human donor in good health. Some clones in this sample may be carry-over from other donors' samples.

Considering frequency, this clonotype is medium-sized. The chain is built from TRBV4-3 and TRBJ2-1. From germline, CDR1 is LGHNA and CDR2 YSLEER. CDR3 length: 15 amino acids. The CDR3 reads CASSQDYPSYNEQFF.

The J gene is TRBJ2-1, the V gene TRBV10-3; TCRdb gives TRBD2 as the D gene, but with no DNA this cannot be confirmed. The V gene's germline CDR1 is ENHRY and CDR2 SYGVKD. The CDR3 length is 16 residues. This chain's CDR3 is CAISEGGEGLRNEQFF.

This sequence joins TRBV7-9 and TRBJ2-7; TCRdb lists TRBD1, though no DNA is available to test this call. The CDR3 has 16 residues. CDR1 and CDR2 (germline): SEHNR, FQNEAQ (reference sequence). This chain's CDR3 is CASSSDLLPPTYEQYF.

The chain links TRBV5-1 to TRBJ2-7; TCRdb's D call, TRBD1, is unchecked because there is no DNA. Germline V lookup: CDR1 SGHRS, CDR2 YFSETQ. CDR3 size: 15 residues. The CDR3 loop reads CASSPWDVNGYEQYF.

V gene TRBV29-1 combines with J gene TRBJ1-4. Germline-derived CDR1 and CDR2 are SQVTM and ANQGSEA. This CDR3 is built from 16 residues. CDR3 protein: CSVEDQDGGFNEKLFF.

By frequency, this clonotype registers medium-sized. V and J are TRBV29-1 and TRBJ1-1; TCRdb designates TRBD1, a call that cannot be tested without DNA. The CDR3 has 11 residues. CDR1 and CDR2 from the germline V gene are SQVTM and ANQGSEA. CDR3: CSGDSNTEAFF.

By frequency, this clonotype is medium-sized. This chain links TRBV27 with TRBJ2-5; no DNA is available, so the TRBD1 call from TCRdb remains unchecked. CDR1 and CDR2 from the germline V gene are MNHEY and SMNVEV (reference sequence). The CDR3 covers 14 residues. Here the CDR3 reads CASGPQGPEETQYF.

The rearrangement uses TRBV6-1 and TRBJ2-7; TCRdb outputs TRBD1, but without DNA this stays unchecked. Germline CDR1 reads MNHNS; CDR2 reads SASEGT. The CDR3 spans 15 residues. CDR3: CASSEALGQAYEQYF.

This sequence joins TRBV29-1 and TRBJ2-7. CDR1 is SQVTM, CDR2 ANQGSEA, per germline. This CDR3 contains 18 residues. This chain's CDR3 is CSVEDRNLDGRNSYEQYF.

The rearrangement links TRBV5-1 to TRBJ2-1; TCRdb returns TRBD2, unconfirmable since there is no DNA. Germline CDR1 SGHRS, CDR2 YFSETQ. The CDR3 consists of 13 residues. This chain's CDR3 is CASSYGRAAEQFF.

The V gene is TRBV20-1, the J gene TRBJ2-7. Germline CDR1 DFQATT, CDR2 SNEGSKA (reference sequence). This CDR3 is 13 amino acids long. The CDR3 spells CSASAYFSYEQYF.

This chain links TRBV9 with TRBJ2-3; absent DNA, TCRdb's TRBD1 call cannot be checked. Germline CDR1 reads SGDLS; CDR2 reads YYNGEE. The CDR3 spans 16 residues. The CDR3 reads CASSVAGTGVVDTQYF.

The genes are TRBV7-2 and TRBJ1-1; the D gene TCRdb calls, TRBD1, cannot be checked with no DNA. Germline V gene lookup returns CDR1 SGHTA and CDR2 FQGNSA. The CDR3 consists of 14 residues. The chain's CDR3 is CASSLARGAPEAFF.

The chain employs TRBV28 and TRBJ2-7. The length of the CDR3 is 13 residues. Germline V gene data show CDR1 as MDHEN and CDR2 as SYDVKM. CDR3 amino acids: CASSPTNGGEEYF.

This chain links TRBV6-5 with TRBJ1-2; TCRdb's D gene call, TRBD1, goes unchecked for lack of DNA. Germline-derived CDR1 and CDR2 are MNHEY and SVGAGI. This CDR3 region has 13 residues. CDR3 loop: CASSSGPTGGYTF.

V and J are TRBV28 and TRBJ1-3. This CDR3 region has 14 residues. The germline V gene has CDR1 MDHEN and CDR2 SYDVKM. The CDR3 reads CASTRTLSGNTIYF.

By frequency, this clonotype is medium-sized. This chain uses TRBV20-1 with TRBJ1-4; TCRdb picks TRBD1, but there is no DNA to check that call. CDR3 length equals 13 residues. Germline loops: CDR1 DFQATT, CDR2 SNEGSKA (reference sequence). The CDR3 here is CSARWDVNEKLFF.

According to its frequency, this clonotype is medium-sized. The chain employs TRBV12-3 or TRBV12-4 and TRBJ2-1. The CDR3 totals 12 residues. This chain's CDR3 is CASSLNQNEQFF.

According to its frequency, this clonotype is medium-sized. This chain connects TRBV29-1 to TRBJ1-2. The germline V gene has CDR1 SQVTM and CDR2 ANQGSEA. The CDR3 runs to 13 residues. The chain's CDR3 is CSVEDSTNYGYTF.

Its frequency marks this clonotype as medium-sized. The CDR3 reads CASSPALLFAGGTDTQYF. This chain connects TRBV7-2 to TRBJ2-3; the D gene TCRdb calls, TRBD2, cannot be checked with no DNA. The length of the CDR3 is 18 residues. Germline CDR1 and CDR2: SGHTA and FQGNSA.

This clonotype is classed as medium-sized by frequency. J is TRBJ1-2 and V is TRBV29-1. Germline V gene sequence: CDR1 SQVTM, CDR2 ANQGSEA. This CDR3 has 12 amino acids. CDR3 amino acids: CSVEFSGYGYTF.

This chain joins TRBV7-2 and TRBJ2-3; TCRdb gives TRBD2 as the D gene, but with no DNA this cannot be confirmed. This CDR3 is 18 amino acids long. Germline assignment: CDR1 SGHTA and CDR2 FQGNSA. This CDR3 reads CASRQPGLAGVITDTQYF.

The V gene is TRBV28, the J gene TRBJ2-3; TCRdb lists TRBD1, though no DNA is available to test this call. CDR1 and CDR2 from the germline V gene are MDHEN and SYDVKM. The length of the CDR3 is 15 residues. The CDR3 protein is CASSSLEGSTDTQYF. Together with reference TRBV28 and TRBJ2-3, the CDR3 gives the full variable domain: DVKVTQSSRYLVKRTGEKVFLECVQDMDHENMFWYRQDPGLGLRLIYFSYDVKMKEKGDIPEGYSVSREKKERFSLILESASTNQTSMYLCASSSLEGSTDTQYFGPGTRLTVL.

By frequency, this clonotype is medium-sized. CDR3 loop: CASSKREAWGENIQYF. This chain connects TRBV7-2 to TRBJ2-4; absent DNA, TCRdb's TRBD2 call cannot be checked. CDR3 size: 16 residues. Per germline, CDR1 SGHTA and CDR2 FQGNSA. The entire variable domain, with the rest obtained from reference TRBV7-2 and TRBJ2-4, is as follows: GAGVSQSPSNKVTEKGKDVELRCDPISGHTALYWYRQSLGQGLEFLIYFQGNSAPDKSGLPSDRFSAERTGGSVSTLTIQRTQQEDSAVYLCASSKREAWGENIQYFGAGTRLSVL.

V gene TRBV6-2 or TRBV6-3 combines with J gene TRBJ1-2; TCRdb's assignment of TRBD1 cannot be checked, as there is no DNA. Looked up from germline, CDR1 is MNHEY and CDR2 is SVGEGT. The CDR3 extends over 16 amino acids. This CDR3 reads CASNGDRAYFKEGYTF.

This clonotype is labeled medium-sized based on frequency. The chain recombines TRBV25-1 with TRBJ2-1; there is no DNA to check the TCRdb D call of TRBD1. The germline gives CDR1 MGHDK, CDR2 SYGVNS. The CDR3 contains 15 residues. The CDR3 sequence is CASSEGIRGYNEQFF.

By frequency, this clonotype registers medium-sized. The chain employs TRBV27 and TRBJ2-3; there is no DNA to check the TCRdb D call of TRBD2. The length of the CDR3 is 12 residues. CDR1 is MNHEY and CDR2 is SMNVEV in the germline V gene (reference sequence). CDR3 region: CASSLIAGTQYF.

The chain employs TRBV5-1 and TRBJ2-7; the TCRdb D gene call, TRBD2, has no DNA to confirm it. Germline V gene data show CDR1 as SGHRS and CDR2 as YFSETQ. The CDR3 length is 15 residues. This chain's CDR3 is CASSSLAATDYEQYF.